These T cell receptor beta chains were read from a single sample in a study of long-term antiretroviral therapy in people with HIV. Profiled with immunoSEQ multiplex PCR; TCRdb holds only in-frame clones, not every one. The sample gives under 20,000 clones, 75% to 90% of which show up once; around 8.3% is in the top ten. The sequencing used unsorted PBMCs, collected 0.3 years after starting antiretroviral therapy. The source of these receptors is a man younger than 35 with HIV. The CDR3 runs from the conserved cysteine through the conserved F or W. D genes are given only for firm matches. The listing skips clone size in some rows; elsewhere it reads once, few, many or a size class.

j_gene,abundance,v_gene,d_gene,CDR3nt,CDR3aa
TRBJ1-1,few,TRBV7-9,TRBD1,TGTGCCAGCAGCTTACAGGGGGAGAGCACTGAAGCTTTCTTT,CASSLQGESTEAFF
TRBJ1-5,NA,TRBV7-6,TRBD1,TGTGCCAGCAGCCACAGGGGAGATCAGCCCCAGCATTTT,CASSHRGDQPQHF
TRBJ2-2,NA,TRBV5-6,TRBD1,TGTGCCAGCAGCTCCCGCAGGGGGAGAACCGGGGAGCTGTTTTTT,CASSSRRGRTGELFF
TRBJ2-7,NA,TRBV29-1,TRBD1,TGCAGCGTTGACGGCGGACAGGGTCTGCCCGAGCAGTACTTC,CSVDGGQGLPEQYF
TRBJ1-5,NA,TRBV2,NA,TGTGCCAGCAGCCTGGCGGGGGATCAGCCCCAGCATTTT,CASSLAGDQPQHF
TRBJ2-1,NA,TRBV7-2,NA,TGTGCCAGCAGCTTACATGGGGCGACATCGTACAATGAGCAGTTCTTC,CASSLHGATSYNEQFF
TRBJ1-1,NA,TRBV28,NA,TGTGCCAGCAGTTTGGGTGTTGGGGGGGGGCAAGCTTTCTTT,CASSLGVGGGQAFF
TRBJ2-2,NA,TRBV6-4,TRBD2,TGTGCCAGCAGTGACGGGACTAGCACCGGGGAGCTGTTTTTT,CASSDGTSTGELFF
TRBJ1-6,NA,TRBV5-1,TRBD1,TGCGCCAGCAGCCTTGACAGGGGGCCTAATTCACCCCTCCACTTT,CASSLDRGPNSPLHF
TRBJ2-1,NA,TRBV5-5,TRBD1,TGTGCCAGCAGCTTGGGGGACAGGCAGGGTAATGAGCAGTTCTTC,CASSLGDRQGNEQFF
TRBJ1-2,NA,TRBV4-1,NA,TGCGCCAGCAGCCACCCCACGACCCTCTACTATGGCTACACCTTC,CASSHPTTLYYGYTF
TRBJ1-2,few,TRBV7-8,NA,TGTGCCAGCAGCCCGGAGGGAGGGACGCCTTATGGCTACACCTTC,CASSPEGGTPYGYTF
TRBJ1-2,few,TRBV6-1,NA,TGTGCCACCGGACGGAGGTCGTTCGGCGAGGGCTACACCTTC,CATGRRSFGEGYTF
TRBJ2-2,NA,TRBV6-1,NA,TGTGCCAGCATTAGGACTTCGAACACCGGGGAGCTGTTTTTT,CASIRTSNTGELFF
TRBJ1-1,few,TRBV2,NA,TGTGCCAGCAGTGAAGACACTGAAGCTTTCTTT,CASSEDTEAFF
TRBJ2-1,NA,TRBV7-8,NA,TGTGCCAGCAGCCTCGATGTGAGGACAGTACACGGTGAGCAGTTCTTC,CASSLDVRTVHGEQFF
TRBJ2-2,NA,TRBV5-4,NA,TGTGCCAGCAGCTTGCCGCCCACCGGGGAGCTGTTTTTT,CASSLPPTGELFF
TRBJ1-5,once,TRBV29-1,NA,TGCAGCGTTTCGAACGGAAATCAGCCCCAGCATTTT,CSVSNGNQPQHF
TRBJ1-5,NA,TRBV6-1,TRBD1,TGTGCCAGCAGTGACCTGGGACAGCCTAGTGGGCCCCAGCATTTT,CASSDLGQPSGPQHF
TRBJ2-3,NA,TRBV11-2,TRBD2,TGTGCCAGCAGCAACCTAGCGGGGGGCGACACAGATACGCAGTATTTT,CASSNLAGGDTDTQYF
TRBJ2-4,NA,TRBV5-4,NA,TGTGCCAGCAGCTTCCGCCAGGGGGGGGCCAAAAACATTCAGTACTTC,CASSFRQGGAKNIQYF
TRBJ1-6,NA,TRBV27,NA,TGTGCCAGCAGGCCGGGACGGAGCAATTCACCCCTCCACTTT,CASRPGRSNSPLHF
TRBJ1-5,NA,TRBV2,NA,TGTGCCAGCAGACCCAGACTGGAGAATCAGCCCCAGCATTTT,CASRPRLENQPQHF
TRBJ1-4,NA,TRBV29-1,NA,TGCAGCGCAACACTGGCCCTAAATGAAAAACTGTTTTTT,CSATLALNEKLFF
TRBJ1-1,NA,TRBV4-1,NA,TGCGCCAGCAGCCTTCGGCGGGGGGAGAACACTGAAGCTTTCTTT,CASSLRRGENTEAFF
TRBJ1-2,NA,TRBV9,NA,TGTGCCAGCTCGGCTATCGGATCCGGCTATGGCTACACCTTC,CASSAIGSGYGYTF
TRBJ1-2,once,TRBV11-2,NA,TGTGCCAGCAGCCCCGACAGAGTTCTATATGGCTACACCTTC,CASSPDRVLYGYTF
TRBJ1-6,once,TRBV27,NA,TGTGCCAGCAGGGGGTCTAGCTCCTATAATTCACCCCTCCACTTT,CASRGSSSYNSPLHF
TRBJ1-6,few,TRBV5-4,NA,TGTGCCAGCAGCTTGGCGCGGCATAATTCACCCCTCCACTTT,CASSLARHNSPLHF
TRBJ2-5,once,TRBV18,NA,TGTGCCAGCTCACCTCCCACCCTCCAAGAGACCCAGTACTTC,CASSPPTLQETQYF
TRBJ1-5,once,TRBV19,NA,TGTGCCAGTACCCCGGTCGGTTTCAATCAGCCCCAGCATTTT,CASTPVGFNQPQHF
TRBJ2-1,few,TRBV7-8,NA,TGTGCCAGCAGCCCGGGAATATCTGAGCAGTTCTTC,CASSPGISEQFF
TRBJ2-7,NA,TRBV28,TRBD1,TGTGCCAGCAGCCCTGGGACAGGGCCTTACGAGCAGTACTTC,CASSPGTGPYEQYF
TRBJ2-1,NA,TRBV7-9,NA,TGTGCCAGCAGCTCAACCAATGAGCAGTTCTTC,CASSSTNEQFF
TRBJ2-1,NA,TRBV20-1,NA,TGCAGTGCTAGGAAGAACAATGAGCAGTTCTTC,CSARKNNEQFF
TRBJ2-7,NA,TRBV6-5,NA,TGTGCCAGCAGTTACACGTTTTTGGGCTACGAGCAGTACTTC,CASSYTFLGYEQYF
TRBJ2-3,NA,TRBV5-1,NA,TGCGCCAGCAGCGGGGCCCCTCCCACAGATACGCAGTATTTT,CASSGAPPTDTQYF
TRBJ1-2,NA,TRBV11-2,NA,TGTGCCAGCAGCTTAGGAGAGACAGCTTTAGCTAACTATGGCTACACCTTC,CASSLGETALANYGYTF
TRBJ2-1,NA,TRBV5-6,TRBD1,TGTGCCAGCAGAAATACAGGGGCGCATGAGCAGTTCTTC,CASRNTGAHEQFF
TRBJ1-6,NA,TRBV7-3,NA,TGTGCCAGCAGCTTGAGGGACGTAGATTCACCCCTCCACTTT,CASSLRDVDSPLHF
TRBJ1-5,NA,TRBV21-1,NA,TGTGCCAGCAGCAACCGGGAGGTATGGGGGGACCATCAGCCCCAGCATTTT,CASSNREVWGDHQPQHF
TRBJ1-4,once,TRBV19,NA,TGTGCCAGTAACCACGCCGGGACCATCGGGGAAAAACTGTTTTTT,CASNHAGTIGEKLFF
TRBJ1-6,once,TRBV7-2,NA,TGTGCCAGCAGCTTAAAGTTAGGGCAGTCCTTAATGACACCCCTCCACTTT,CASSLKLGQSLMTPLHF
TRBJ2-1,NA,TRBV6-1,NA,TGTGCCAGCAGTGACGGGCCCGAGCAGTTCTTC,CASSDGPEQFF
TRBJ2-5,NA,TRBV7-9,TRBD2,TGTGCCAGCAGCGGGACTAGCTGGGAGACCCAGTACTTC,CASSGTSWETQYF
TRBJ1-5,NA,TRBV11-2,NA,TGTGCCAGCAGCTCCCAGCCGGGGCCGGATCAGCCCCAGCATTTT,CASSSQPGPDQPQHF
TRBJ1-5,NA,TRBV7-6,TRBD1,TGTGCCAGCAGCTTAAGGTCCCCACTCCCGGGACAGGGAAGCAATCAGCCCCAGCATTTT,CASSLRSPLPGQGSNQPQHF
TRBJ1-2,NA,TRBV7-6,TRBD1,TGTGCCAGCAGCCCCGACGGACAGGGTTTCTACACCTTC,CASSPDGQGFYTF
TRBJ1-2,NA,TRBV7-3,NA,TGTGCCAGCAGCTTAATTGCAGGGCCTAACTATGGCTACACCTTC,CASSLIAGPNYGYTF
TRBJ2-5,NA,TRBV5-4,NA,TGTGCCAGCAGCTTGGCCCAAGAGACCCAGTACTTC,CASSLAQETQYF
TRBJ2-2,NA,TRBV28,NA,TGTACGTGCGCAGGGATGAACACCGGGGAGCTGTTTTTT,CTCAGMNTGELFF
TRBJ1-2,NA,TRBV5-8,NA,TGTGCCAGCAGCTCCGACGAGGACTATGGCTACACCTTC,CASSSDEDYGYTF
TRBJ2-3,NA,TRBV10-3,NA,TGTGCCATCAGTCAAAACCCGGGTTCAGATACGCAGTATTTT,CAISQNPGSDTQYF